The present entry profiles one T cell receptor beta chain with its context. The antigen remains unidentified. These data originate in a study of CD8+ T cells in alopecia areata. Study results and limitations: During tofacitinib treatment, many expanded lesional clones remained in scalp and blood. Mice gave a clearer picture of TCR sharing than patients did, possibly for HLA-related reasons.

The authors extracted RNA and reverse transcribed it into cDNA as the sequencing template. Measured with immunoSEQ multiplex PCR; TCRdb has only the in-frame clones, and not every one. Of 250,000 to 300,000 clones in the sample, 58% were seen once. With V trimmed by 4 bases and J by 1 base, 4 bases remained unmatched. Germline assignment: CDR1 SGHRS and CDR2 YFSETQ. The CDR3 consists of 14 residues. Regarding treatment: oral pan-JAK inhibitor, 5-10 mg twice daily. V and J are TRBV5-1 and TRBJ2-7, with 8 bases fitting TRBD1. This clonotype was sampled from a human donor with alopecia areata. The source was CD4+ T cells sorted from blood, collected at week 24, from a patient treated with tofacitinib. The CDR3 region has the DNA TGCGCCAGCAGCCGGGACAGGAGTTCCTACGAGCAGTACTTC. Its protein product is CASSRDRSSYEQYF.